The sequence of this TCR beta chain was determined in a study of T cells in women clearing cervical HPV infection. Turning to the study itself: Cases were women with histologically confirmed HPV16-related CIN3 or worse, including a couple of invasive cancers. Control women cleared a single incident HPV16 infection within 12 months. Notes on the study in general: CIN3+ cases had significantly higher TCR repertoire richness than controls, but evenness did not differ.

Details on this clone: What it recognizes is unknown. The read falls 3 residues short of the CDR3 end, and the missing part is taken from the germline J gene.

Germline CDR1 reads DFQATT; CDR2 reads SNEGSKA (reference sequence). V was pared by 4 bases and J by 2 bases, with 7 bases of the junction left unmatched. The CDR3 has 15 amino acids. Profiled with immunoSEQ multiplex PCR; TCRdb holds only in-frame clones, not every one. The table lists about 27,000 clones, with 20% to 25% in the top ten. The genes are TRBV20-1 and TRBJ2-7, with 11 positions matching TRBD2. The receptor comes from a woman aged 18-70 years with a cervical HPV16 infection that either progressed to CIN3+ or cleared (not recorded which). Sequenced: blood buffy coat. Incomplete CDR3 DNA: TGCAGTGCTAAAACCGGGACTAGCGGTACCTACGAG. This translates into CSAKTGTSGTYE. The whole CDR3 sequence reads CSAKTGTSGTYEQYF.